This T cell receptor (beta chain) emerged from a study of blood T cell repertoires in COVID-19. Study context: From the United States, Italy and Spain came samples of acute and convalescent COVID-19. The analysed material was cDNA or gDNA that came from T cells, B-cell-depleted T cells, or PBMCs.

Original processing notes: Estimation of nucleated cell counts relied on the amplification of reference gene primers. The repertoire was sequenced with immunoSEQ multiplex PCR; TCRdb's copy has only in-frame clones and lacks some. The DNA was the basis for D and trimming; V, J and clone size are from that table. The sample carries a few hundred thousand clones, around 84% recorded once. All exposed participants met a person with COVID-19 within 2 weeks before entering the study. The J segment lost 4 bases and the V segment lost 4 bases, leaving 8 bases of the junction unmatched. The CDR3 extends over 15 amino acids. The germline gives CDR1 SGHDT, CDR2 YYEEEE.

Sequenced sample: PBMCs or T cells enriched from blood (not recorded which). V and J are TRBV5-6 and TRBJ1-2, with 9 bases aligning to TRBD1. The origin of this receptor is a man in his forties who had been exposed to COVID-19. CDR3 loop: CASSKHGTGLYGYTF. In DNA form, the CDR3 reads TGTGCCAGCAGCAAACACGGGACAGGGCTCTATGGCTACACCTTC.